This T cell receptor beta chain was sequenced for a study of identical twins (dated by TCRdb to about 2016). At the level of the whole study: To test whether fetal clonotypes persist, the study used deep sequencing on TCR alpha and beta repertoires from monozygotic twins, unrelated adults of various ages, and cord blood. Replicate twin experiments were performed at different times using different library preparation protocols to rule out contamination.

Results the study describes overall, beyond this receptor: Abundant cord blood beta clonotypes had fewer insertions, young adult naive repertoires showed a similar but weaker trend, and memory repertoires showed no such trend. Compared with coincidental sharing between unrelated individuals, out-of-frame TCR alpha sequences shared between twins had an excess of sequences with low generation probability. Zero-insertion analyses could be partly confounded by invariant T cells such as MAIT and iNKT, although diverse VJ usage argued against such confounding for most clonotypes. Because the same donors could not be followed over many years, conclusions were based on cross-sectional statistical analysis. Out-of-frame TCR alpha sharing in monozygotic twins was systematically underestimated by recombination models, whereas sharing between unrelated individuals was in agreement with the recombination models. A weaker excess of twin sharing was found in beta out-of-frame sequences because the signal-to-noise ratio was lowered by fewer shared sequences.

CDR1 and CDR2, looked up from the germline V gene, are SGHNT and YENEEA. Inclusive of the bounding cysteine and phenylalanine, the CDR3 is 13 residues long. The retained sequence is limited to the CDR3, 39 bases, with the frame set at the first base. The V and J ends are trimmed by 5 bases and 5 bases, leaving 13 bases between them. The sample holds a few counts of this clonotype. Its antigen is still unknown. No base-level quality is on record; no much larger clone is a single base apart. Every donor was a healthy Caucasian. Three pairs of female monozygotic twins, all aged roughly 18 to 29 years, were included in the twin cohort. Positive isolation kits from Invitrogen were used to isolate the CD4+ and CD8+ T cell populations. Libraries came from 5' RACE. The reads were generated on an Illumina HiSeq 2000. Template switching added a universal primer binding site, and the final cDNA carried a unique molecular identifier that allowed TCR cDNA molecules to be counted accurately. Specific primers in the conserved constant-segment region were used to synthesize first-strand cDNA for the TCR alpha and beta chains. Each cDNA library was double barcoded, with a SMART-Mk sample barcode plus Illumina barcodes, to control for contamination. TruSeq adapter sequences along with Illumina sample barcodes were introduced in two successive PCR steps. TCR alpha and beta cDNA libraries were sequenced on the Illumina HiSeq platform with custom primers. For the original study's pipeline: MiGEC was used to process raw reads and extract unique molecular identifiers, and MiXCR was used to find CDR3 positions. For each individual, recombination models were inferred using an EM algorithm with the repgenHMM and IGoR tools. The analysis of shared clonotypes was done with the tcR package in R, with sharing normalized by the product of cloneset sizes. To study raw recombination without the effects of thymic and clonal selection, out-of-frame nonproductive sequences were analyzed. TCRdb ran its own pipeline on the public reads, namely fastp trimming at Q25 and MiXCR clone calling, and kept in-frame beta chains. Rows are combined by CDR3 protein, so each entry shows the most common genes and DNA. It is TCRdb's table, rather than the study itself, that gives the V and J calls and clone size. This sample lists approximately 530,000 distinct CDR3 sequences; 20% to 25% were detected once. Roughly 0.5% of the sample is taken by the ten largest.

These data are also associated with another study on yellow fever vaccine responses in identical twins. From that second study: According to the authors, in identical twins the way T cells responded to vaccination appeared partly convergent and partly personalized. In identical twins, the study followed T cell clones that responded to the vaccine with precision.

In this chain, TRBV11-3 is recombined with TRBJ2-7, with the D gene not confidently named. The sequence was obtained from a woman aged 18 to 35 in good health. Material: CD4+ T cells sorted from blood. CDR3 region: CASSPFGGDEQYF. The DNA is TGTGCCAGCAGCCCGTTCGGTGGGGACGAGCAGTACTTC.